This T cell receptor beta chain derives from a study of T cell responses to AZD1222 COVID-19 vaccine. Study summary: Second doses were pooled across both intervals (about 4 or about 12 weeks). Study results and caveats: Clonal diversity may have been underestimated, and the donors were mostly white British, with more females than males. At 160-218 and 743-854, vaccine-associated CD4 TCRs were dominant, and they spanned spike. The reported proportion of spike-specific TCRs targeting unmutated variant regions was nearly half.

CDR3 length equals 15 residues. V trimming: 6 bases; J trimming: 5 bases; junction bases outside the gene matches: 13. In germline, CDR1 is SEHNR, CDR2 FQNEAQ (reference sequence). Sequencing was performed with immunoSEQ multiplex PCR; in TCRdb, only in-frame clones are kept and a portion is missing. This table holds some 120,000 clones, approximately 89% found once. For this clone: Its specificity is not known.

This TCR was sampled from an adult in good health. The sequences come from peripheral blood, collected on day 0 of AZD1222 vaccination. This chain links TRBV7-9 with TRBJ2-7; 7 bases match TRBD2. The CDR3 loop is CASRGGMVGRDEQYF. The CDR3 bases are TGTGCCAGCAGGGGCGGCATGGTGGGGAGGGACGAGCAGTACTTC.